The 21 T cell receptor beta chains given below trace back to one sample, sequenced in a study of molecular identifiers for immune sequencing clone quantification. TCRdb independently ran MiXCR on the PCR reads; one entry per CDR3 protein. The data hold 60,000 to 70,000 distinct CDR3 sequences, with about a fifth observed a single time. The sequencing sample was made of naive CD8+ T cells from blood, with Jurkat cell RNA spiked in. The subset here: FACS-sorted CD8+CD4-CCR7+CD45RA+ naive T cells. The receptors originated from a human donor in good health. Some libraries in this study had Jurkat cell RNA spiked in.

The V call is TRBV11-2, the J call TRBJ2-7; D is perhaps TRBD2 (5 bases). V was cut by 5 bases and J by 5 bases, with 10 bases left in between. CDR1 SGHAT and CDR2 FQNNGV come from the germline V gene. The CDR3 extends over 12 amino acids. CDR3 sequence (DNA): TGTGCCAGCAGCGGACTTAGGGACGAGCAGTACTTC. Its translation is CASSGLRDEQYF.

This clonotype was counted at least ten times. The chain joins TRBV7-8 to TRBJ2-3, with D perhaps TRBD2 (6 bases). This CDR3 comprises 17 residues. Trimming pared 5 bases from V and 1 base from J, leaving 19 bases between. Germline V gene lookup returns CDR1 SGHVS and CDR2 FQNEAQ. This CDR3 reads CASSPPPPAGRTDTQYF. DNA for the CDR3: TGTGCCAGCAGCCCACCACCCCCCGCGGGACGCACAGATACGCAGTATTTT. The full variable domain, in which reference TRBV7-8 and TRBJ2-3 provide the parts outside the CDR3, is GAGVSQSPRYKVAKRGQDVALRCDPISGHVSLFWYQQALGQGPEFLTYFQNEAQLDKSGLPSDRFFAERPEGSVSTLKIQRTQQEDSAVYLCASSPPPPAGRTDTQYFGPGTRLTVL.

This clonotype turned up a few times. This chain uses TRBV3-2 with TRBJ2-2; the table's D call of TRBD2 was not tested on the DNA. TRBV3-2 is given as a pseudogene. The CDR3 sequence is 18 residues long. The CDR3 reads CASSPWSARSAITGELFF. CDR3 DNA sequence: TGTGCCAGCAGCCCCTGGAGCGCGAGAAGCGCTATCACCGGGGAGCTGTTTTTT.

V gene TRBV10-2 combines with J gene TRBJ2-1, with D perhaps assigned TRBD1 or TRBD2 (5 bases each). CDR1 and CDR2 from the germline V gene are WSHSY and SAAADI. Trimming pared 8 bases from V and 4 bases from J, leaving 15 bases between. This CDR3 spans 14 amino acids. The CDR3 nucleotides are TGCGCCAGCGCTACGGGACGCTTATACAATGAGCAGTTCTTC. Its protein product is CASATGRLYNEQFF.

This clonotype has a count of ten or more. The chain links TRBV6-5 to TRBJ1-5; D remains unclear. Germline V gene lookup returns CDR1 MNHEY and CDR2 SVGAGI. The length of the CDR3 is 12 residues. The V and J ends lost 3 bases and 10 bases respectively, with 10 bases between them. CDR3 region: CASSYTAPPQHF. The CDR3 nucleotides read TGTGCCAGCAGTTATACAGCTCCCCCCCAGCATTTT.

This clonotype was counted many times. This sequence joins TRBV12-3 or TRBV12-4 and TRBJ2-5; the D is unclear. Trimming cost V 5 bases and J 2 bases, with 12 bases left between them. This CDR3 spans 14 amino acids. CDR3 protein: CASSTGAPQETQYF. DNA for the CDR3: TGTGCCAGCAGTACCGGCGCCCCACAAGAGACCCAGTACTTC.

This clonotype was observed at least ten times. The rearrangement joins TRBV30 to TRBJ2-2; 9 nucleotides line up with TRBD1. With V trimmed by 2 bases and J by 6 bases, 4 bases remained unmatched. Germline CDR1 reads GTSNPN; CDR2 reads SVGIG (reference sequence). The CDR3 runs 14 residues. The CDR3 is CAWSSGQGAGELFF. CDR3 DNA: TGTGCCTGGAGTTCGGGACAGGGAGCCGGGGAGCTGTTTTTT.

This clonotype was found many times. The CDR3: CASSYYWGNTEAFF. The CDR3 nucleotides read TGTGCCAGCAGCTATTACTGGGGAAACACTGAAGCTTTCTTT. The V call is TRBV5-4, the J call TRBJ1-1; no clear D. From germline, CDR1 is SGHNT and CDR2 YYREEE (reference sequence). V was clipped by 3 bases and J by 2 bases, with 11 bases between them. CDR3 size: 14 residues.

The chain has TRBV4-1 and TRBJ2-7; 10 bases are shared with TRBD2. CDR3 length equals 16 residues. The germline V gene has CDR1 MGHRA and CDR2 YSYEKL. The V segment lost 0 bases and the J segment 4 bases; nucleotides outside the gene matches: 6. Written as DNA, the CDR3 is TGCGCCAGCAGCCAAGATCCCCTAGCGGGAGCTTACGAGCAGTACTTC. This sequence encodes CASSQDPLAGAYEQYF.

V usage is TRBV20-1 and J usage is TRBJ2-3, with unresolved D. Trimming took off 0 bases at V and 10 bases at J, with 11 bases between the two ends. Germline values: CDR1 DFQATT, CDR2 SNEGSKA (reference sequence). This CDR3 is built from 12 residues. The chain's CDR3 is CSARDLGDAQYF. CDR3 in DNA: TGCAGTGCTAGAGATCTAGGCGATGCGCAGTATTTT.

On this clonotype: It may be a read error: a sequence one base away is much more abundant. The CDR3 DNA sequence: TGCAGTGCTTACTCCTGGCGGGAGGTCGATGAGCAGTCCTTC. Its protein is CSAYSWREVDEQSF. The rearrangement joins TRBV20-1 to TRBJ2-1; TRBD2 agrees at 8 bases. CDR3 length: 14 residues. CDR1 DFQATT and CDR2 SNEGSKA come from the germline V gene (reference sequence).

This clonotype was counted ten times or more. This chain joins TRBV28 and TRBJ2-3, with a weak D call TRBD2 (6 bases). Looked up from germline, CDR1 is MDHEN and CDR2 is SYDVKM. The CDR3 sequence is 16 residues long. V was pared by 6 bases and J by 0 bases, with 16 bases between. CDR3 in amino acids: CASRGLQGSSTDTQYF. CDR3 sequence (DNA): TGTGCCAGCAGGGGACTTCAGGGTTCAAGCACAGATACGCAGTATTTT.

This clonotype was recorded many times. The chain has TRBV7-9 and TRBJ2-7; TRBD2 might be the D (6 bases). The CDR3 spans 14 residues. Germline loops: CDR1 SEHNR, CDR2 FQNEAQ (reference sequence). V lost 0 bases and J lost 5, with 11 bases in between. CDR3 DNA: TGTGCCAGCAGCTTAGCGACTAGTCGGGACGAGCAGTACTTC. The encoded protein is CASSLATSRDEQYF.

Ten or more counts support this clonotype. The chain joins TRBV9 to TRBJ1-6; D remains ambiguous. Germline V gene sequence: CDR1 SGDLS, CDR2 YYNGEE. The CDR3 spans 12 residues. With 2 bases removed from V and 8 bases from J, the gap between germline ends came to 5 bases. Here the CDR3 reads CASSVWDSPLHF. CDR3 bases: TGTGCCAGCAGCGTTTGGGATTCACCCCTCCACTTT.

Of note for this clonotype: This may stem from a read error, because a much larger clone lies one nucleotide away. The rearrangement uses TRBV30 and TRBJ2-1, with D tentatively TRBD1 (6 bases). The V and J ends lost 1 base and 12 bases respectively, with 25 bases between them. This CDR3 contains 16 residues. Germline V gene lookup returns CDR1 GTSNPN and CDR2 SVGIG (reference sequence). Here the CDR3 reads CAWSAQGDIWGYGQFF. CDR3 bases: TGTGCCTGGAGTGCTCAAGGGGACATTTGGGGATACGGGCAGTTCTTC.

The rearrangement links TRBV7-9 to TRBJ2-7; TRBD1 matches at 9 bases. This CDR3 region has 18 residues. Germline loops: CDR1 SEHNR, CDR2 FQNEAQ (reference sequence). V lost 5 bases and J lost 0; bases outside the gene matches: 14. In nucleotides, the CDR3 is TGTGCCAGCAGCCCACAGGGACAGGGAGCCACACTCTCCTACGAGCAGTACTTC. Residues: CASSPQGQGATLSYEQYF.

This clonotype appeared many times. V usage is TRBV7-2 and J usage is TRBJ2-7; no definite D call. Germline V gene data show CDR1 as SGHTA and CDR2 as FQGNSA. With 5 bases removed from V and 2 bases from J, the gap between germline ends came to 13 bases. This CDR3 comprises 14 residues. The CDR3 is CASSLTLQTYEQYF. The CDR3 coding sequence is TGTGCCAGCAGCCTAACACTACAAACCTACGAGCAGTACTTC.

This clonotype was picked up a small number of times. A much larger clone is a single base away; this may be a read error. The V gene is TRBV4-1, the J gene TRBJ2-1; 11 positions match TRBD1. The trim removed 3 bases at V and 3 bases at J, leaving 4 bases unmatched. Germline V gene sequence: CDR1 MGHRA, CDR2 YSYEKL. The CDR3 runs 16 residues. The CDR3 here is CASSHDGTGGYNEQFF. CDR3 DNA: TGCGCCAGCAGCCATGACGGGACAGGGGGCTACAATGAGCAGTTCTTC.

This clonotype has more than one count but fewer than ten. The chain uses TRBV4-2 and TRBJ1-5, with a possible D match to TRBD1 (5 bases). CDR3 length equals 16 residues. V lost 0 bases, J lost 6 bases, and 15 bases lay in between. The germline CDR1 and CDR2 sequences are LGHNA and YNFKEQ. CDR3 amino acids: CASSQEFGGGLQPQHF. The CDR3 DNA reads TGTGCCAGCAGCCAAGAGTTCGGGGGAGGGCTTCAGCCCCAGCATTTT.

This clonotype was counted once. One base away lies a much larger clone, so this may be a sequencing read error. The genes are TRBV19 and TRBJ1-4; no reliable D call. The CDR3 sequence is 13 residues long. Germline V gives CDR1 LNHDA, CDR2 SQIVND (reference sequence). Written as DNA, the CDR3 is TGTGCCAGTGGTATGAACCTTTCTGGAAAACTGTTTTTT. Its translation: CASGMNLSGKLFF.

This clonotype was recorded at least ten times. The J gene is TRBJ2-7, the V gene TRBV6-5, with a tentative D call TRBD2 (6 bases). V lost 0 bases, J lost 3 bases, and 15 bases lay in between. The V gene's germline CDR1 is MNHEY and CDR2 SVGAGI. The CDR3 covers 16 residues. CDR3 sequence: CASSYSKTSWNYEQYF. DNA for the CDR3: TGTGCCAGCAGTTACTCGAAAACTAGCTGGAACTACGAGCAGTACTTC.